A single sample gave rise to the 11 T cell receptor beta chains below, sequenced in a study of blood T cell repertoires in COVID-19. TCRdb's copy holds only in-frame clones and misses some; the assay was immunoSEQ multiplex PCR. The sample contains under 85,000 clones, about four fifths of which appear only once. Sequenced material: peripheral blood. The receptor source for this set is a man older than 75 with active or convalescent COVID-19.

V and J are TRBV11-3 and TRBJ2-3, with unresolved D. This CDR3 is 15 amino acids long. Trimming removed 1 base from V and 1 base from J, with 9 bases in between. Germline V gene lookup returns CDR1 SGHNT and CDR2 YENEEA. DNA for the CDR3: TGTGCCAGCAGCTTAGGCGGCCTCCGCACAGATACGCAGTATTTT. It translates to CASSLGGLRTDTQYF.

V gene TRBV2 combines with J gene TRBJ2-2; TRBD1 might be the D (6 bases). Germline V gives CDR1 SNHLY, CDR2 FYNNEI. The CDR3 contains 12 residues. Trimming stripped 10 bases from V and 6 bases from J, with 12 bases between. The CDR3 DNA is TGTGCCACCGGACAGTTCGCCGGGGAGCTGTTTTTT. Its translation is CATGQFAGELFF.

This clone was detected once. CDR3 DNA sequence: TGTGCCAGCAGCCCGAGGGCCCCTAGTACCCAGTACTTC. Protein sequence: CASSPRAPSTQYF. V and J are TRBV5-8 and TRBJ2-5; D might be TRBD2 (5 bases). In germline, CDR1 is SGHTS, CDR2 YDEGEE. V lost 4 bases, J lost 8 bases, and 15 bases lay in between. CDR3 size: 13 residues.

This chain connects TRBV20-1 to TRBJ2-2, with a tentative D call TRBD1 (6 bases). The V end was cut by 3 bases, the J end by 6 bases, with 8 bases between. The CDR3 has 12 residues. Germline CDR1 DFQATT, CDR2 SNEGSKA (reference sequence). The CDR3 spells CSASKGAGELFF. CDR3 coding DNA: TGCAGTGCTAGTAAGGGGGCCGGGGAGCTGTTTTTT.

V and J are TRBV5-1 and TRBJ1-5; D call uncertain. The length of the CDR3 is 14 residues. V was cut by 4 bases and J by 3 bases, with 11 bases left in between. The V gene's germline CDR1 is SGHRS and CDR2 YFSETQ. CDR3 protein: CASSPEGPNQPQHF. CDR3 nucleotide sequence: TGCGCCAGCAGCCCAGAGGGCCCCAATCAGCCCCAGCATTTT.

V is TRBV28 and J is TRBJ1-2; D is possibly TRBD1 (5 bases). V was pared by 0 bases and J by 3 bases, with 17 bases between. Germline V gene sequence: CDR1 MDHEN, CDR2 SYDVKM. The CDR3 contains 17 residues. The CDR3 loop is CASSLWGGVAIDYGYTF. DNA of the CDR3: TGTGCCAGCAGTTTATGGGGAGGGGTAGCGATCGACTATGGCTACACCTTC.

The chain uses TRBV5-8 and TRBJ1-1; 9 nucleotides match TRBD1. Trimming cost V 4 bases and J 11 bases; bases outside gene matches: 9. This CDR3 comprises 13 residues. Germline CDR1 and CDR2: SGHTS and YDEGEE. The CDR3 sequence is CASSPGQGRWAFF. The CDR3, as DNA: TGTGCCAGCAGCCCCGGACAGGGGAGATGGGCTTTCTTT. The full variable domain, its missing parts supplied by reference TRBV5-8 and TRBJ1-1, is EAGVTQSPTHLIKTRGQQATLRCSPISGHTSVYWYQQALGLGLQFLLWYDEGEERNRGNFPPRFSGRQFPNYSSELNVNALELEDSALYLCASSPGQGRWAFFGQGTRLTVV.

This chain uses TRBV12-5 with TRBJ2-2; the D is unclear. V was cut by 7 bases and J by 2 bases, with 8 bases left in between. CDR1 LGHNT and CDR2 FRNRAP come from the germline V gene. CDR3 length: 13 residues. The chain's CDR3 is CASVRSNTGELFF. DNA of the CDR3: TGTGCTAGTGTTAGAAGTAACACCGGGGAGCTGTTTTTT.

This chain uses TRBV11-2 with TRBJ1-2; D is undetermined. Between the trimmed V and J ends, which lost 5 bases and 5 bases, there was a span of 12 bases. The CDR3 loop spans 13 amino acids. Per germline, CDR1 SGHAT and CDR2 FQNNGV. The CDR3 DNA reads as TGTGCCAGCAGCGTACCGCCGGGGTATGGCTACACCTTC. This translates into CASSVPPGYGYTF. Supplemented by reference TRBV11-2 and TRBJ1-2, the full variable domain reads EAGVAQSPRYKIIEKRQSVAFWCNPISGHATLYWYQQILGQGPKLLIQFQNNGVVDDSQLPKDRFSAERLKGVDSTLKIQPAKLEDSAVYLCASSVPPGYGYTFGSGTRLTVV.

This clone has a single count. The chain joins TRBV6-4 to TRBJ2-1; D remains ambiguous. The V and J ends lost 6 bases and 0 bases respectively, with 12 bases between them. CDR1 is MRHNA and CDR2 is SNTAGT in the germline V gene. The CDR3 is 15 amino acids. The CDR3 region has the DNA TGTGCCAGCAGCCTCACCGCGAGCTCCTACAATGAGCAGTTCTTC. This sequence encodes CASSLTASSYNEQFF.

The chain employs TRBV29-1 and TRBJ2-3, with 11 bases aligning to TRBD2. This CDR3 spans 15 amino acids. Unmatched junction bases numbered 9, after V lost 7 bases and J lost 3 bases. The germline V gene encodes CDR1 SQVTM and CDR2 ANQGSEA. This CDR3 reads CSAGLPSGRTDTQYF. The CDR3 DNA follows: TGCAGCGCCGGACTGCCTAGCGGGAGGACAGATACGCAGTATTTT.